This T cell receptor beta chain was observed in a study of human T cells and chemical hapten exposure. Study background: On the upper back, patch tests were applied with 0.01% DPC and read at 6 days. TCR yield per sample varied, mainly due to pooled library volumes.

TCRdb reprocessed the RACE reads with MiXCR, giving one entry per CDR3 protein. The sample lists around 42,000 distinct CDR3 sequences, over 3% occurring once. Indicated time point: patch test 2, 6 weeks after DPC sensitization. Documented treatment: therapeutic diphenylcyclopropenone sensitization with weekly scalp DPC. Prior to application of each patch test, blood was drawn. This clonotype was seen many times. The target antigen is unknown. General study results and limits: Clustering by CDR3 similarity yielded significantly more large clusters from expanded TCRs than controls.

Trimming stripped 0 bases from V and 5 bases from J, with 11 bases between. The V gene's germline CDR1 is SGHTA and CDR2 FQGNSA. This CDR3 is built from 15 residues. V gene TRBV7-2 combines with J gene TRBJ1-5; the D is unclear. The source was whole blood, collected in connection with sensitization to the hapten diphenylcyclopropenone (DPC). The receptor was isolated from a man in his forties with alopecia areata. Some clones in this sample may be carry-over from other donors' samples. The CDR3 nucleotides are TGTGCCAGCAGCTTAGCGCGTATAGAGGATCAGCCCCAGCATTTT. This translates into CASSLARIEDQPQHF.